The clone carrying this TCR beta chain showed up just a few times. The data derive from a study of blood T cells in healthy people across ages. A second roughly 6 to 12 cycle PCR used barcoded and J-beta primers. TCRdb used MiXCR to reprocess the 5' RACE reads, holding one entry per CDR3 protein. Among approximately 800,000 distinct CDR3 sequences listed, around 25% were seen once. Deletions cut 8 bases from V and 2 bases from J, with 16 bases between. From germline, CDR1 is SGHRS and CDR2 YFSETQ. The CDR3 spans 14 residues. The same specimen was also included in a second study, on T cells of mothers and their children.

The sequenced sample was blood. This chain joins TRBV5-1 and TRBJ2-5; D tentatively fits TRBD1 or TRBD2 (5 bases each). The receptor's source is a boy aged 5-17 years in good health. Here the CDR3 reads CASRQRAGQETQYF. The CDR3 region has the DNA TGCGCCAGTCGTCAGAGGGCAGGGCAAGAGACCCAGTACTTC.